The 8 T cell receptor beta chains in this list originate from one sample, sequenced in a study of regulatory T cells in long-lasting Graves disease. Building the TCR beta libraries relied on iRepertoire HTBI primers, and CDR3 regions underwent Arm-PCR. TCRdb fed the multiplex PCR reads into MiXCR, producing one record per CDR3 protein. Of about 240,000 distinct CDR3 sequences in the sample, around 20% were seen once. Time point noted: newly diagnosed GD, antithyroid drugs for less than 3 months. RNA isolated from PBMCs was used to make the TCR library. The material was peripheral blood mononuclear cells (PBMCs), obtained at new diagnosis, from a patient treated with antithyroid drugs. All receptors derive from a female donor with Graves disease.

The chain carries TRBV4-2 and TRBJ1-6; D unresolved. This CDR3 comprises 15 residues. The V gene's germline CDR1 is LGHNA and CDR2 YNFKEQ. With 0 bases removed from V and 9 bases from J, the gap between germline ends came to 12 bases. For the CDR3, the DNA is TGTGCCAGCAGCCAAGATCGCGGTAAGGGTTCACCCCTCCACTTT. Protein: CASSQDRGKGSPLHF.

On this clonotype itself: This sequence may be a read error, since a much larger clone differs from it by one base. The chain uses TRBV28 and TRBJ1-4; D is unresolved. From germline, CDR1 is MDHEN and CDR2 SYDVKM. This CDR3 contains 13 residues. Trimming shortened V by 4 bases and J by 8 bases, and 11 bases separated the two germline ends. The CDR3 loop is CASSSTWREKLFF. CDR3 coding DNA: TGTGCCAGCAGTTCCACCTGGAGAGAAAAACTGTTTTTT.

This clonotype was seen ten or more times. The chain is built from TRBV7-2 and TRBJ1-2; TRBD1 matches at 9 bases. The CDR3 extends over 14 amino acids. Germline V gene sequence: CDR1 SGHTA, CDR2 FQGNSA. Trimming removed 3 bases from V and 7 bases from J; junction bases left unmatched: 6. The CDR3 protein is CASSFKGQGSGYTF. The CDR3 DNA reads as TGTGCCAGCAGCTTTAAAGGACAGGGGAGTGGCTACACCTTC.

This clonotype was seen more than once but under ten times. The rearrangement joins TRBV25-1 to TRBJ1-2; no clear D. The ends were cut back, 4 bases at V and 8 bases at J, with 8 bases in the middle. The CDR3 is 11 residues long. Germline lookup yields CDR1 MGHDK and CDR2 SYGVNS. The DNA for the CDR3 is TGTGCCAGCAGTGCCGGAAGGGGCTACACCTTC. This sequence encodes CASSAGRGYTF.

Remarks on this clonotype: It may be a read error: a sequence one base away is much more abundant. The V and J genes are TRBV2 and TRBJ1-2; the D is unclear. V lost 3 bases, J lost 8 bases, and 13 bases lay in between. Germline assignment: CDR1 SNHLY and CDR2 FYNNEI. The CDR3 totals 13 residues. The CDR3 region is CASSDNVGEGYTF. The CDR3 bases are TGTGCCAGCAGTGATAACGTCGGGGAAGGCTACACCTTC.

The chain uses TRBV5-1 and TRBJ1-1, with D perhaps matching TRBD1 (5 bases). Germline V gene data show CDR1 as SGHRS and CDR2 as YFSETQ. The CDR3 has 15 residues. Trimming left V 0 bases short and J 0 bases short, with 9 bases between. The CDR3 DNA reads TGCGCCAGCAGCTTGGCAGGGATGGTGAACACTGAAGCTTTCTTT. Protein: CASSLAGMVNTEAFF.

CDR3 loop: CASSPLGPTEAFF. CDR3 sequence (DNA): TGCGCCAGCAGCCCTCTCGGGCCCACTGAAGCTTTCTTT. The rearrangement uses TRBV4-1 and TRBJ1-1; D gene uncertain. This CDR3 spans 13 amino acids. Trimming left V 4 bases short and J 4 bases short, with 10 bases between. Germline CDR1 and CDR2: MGHRA and YSYEKL.

This clonotype was picked up many times. V and J are TRBV11-2 and TRBJ2-5, with D perhaps TRBD2 (5 bases). With 5 bases removed from V and 4 bases from J, the gap between germline ends came to 11 bases. The CDR3 totals 13 residues. Germline V lookup: CDR1 SGHAT, CDR2 FQNNGV. CDR3 coding DNA: TGTGCCAGCAGCCCCGGACTGGGAGAGACCCAGTACTTC. It is translated as CASSPGLGETQYF.